The subject of this entry is one T cell receptor (beta chain). Which antigen it targets is not known. Base quality data are lacking; no much larger clone is found one base away. The germline V gene (reference sequence) provides CDR1 MNHEY and CDR2 SMNVEV. V is pared back by 3 bases and J by 7 bases, with 16 bases lying between the germline termini. From its cysteine to its phenylalanine, the CDR3 spans 14 amino acids. Of all the DNA, just the CDR3 is kept, 42 bases in frame from base 1. The time point label corresponds to: about 28 days (+/-7) after the second vaccine dose. AZD1222 recipients with second doses at about 4 weeks or about 12 weeks were pooled, because spike-specific TCR depth and breadth did not differ between schedules. Vaccinee samples were obtained from the UK trials COV001 and COV002, which included a single-blind randomized controlled phase 2/3 trial of AZD1222 (ChAdOx1 nCoV-19) in healthy adults. For TCRbeta chain sequencing, PBMC samples were collected from trial participants at day 0 and at day 28 after the second dose.

The CDR3 regions of human TCRbeta chains were analyzed by immunosequencing. On the study's bioinformatics: Repertoire TCRs were matched against a reference library of SARS-CoV-2-specific TCRs generated with the MIRA antigen-specificity platform. Breadth was defined as the fraction of unique TCRs that were SARS-CoV-2-associated, and depth was defined as the fraction of total T cells that were SARS-CoV-2-associated. Using the MIRA data, each spike-specific TCR was assigned both to the spike region to which the TCR was reactive and to a CD4 or CD8 class. Log10-transformed breadth and depth values were compared by one-way ANOVA with Sidak's multiple comparisons tests. As stored in TCRdb, this immuneACCESS dataset retains in-frame rearrangements with V and J assigned. A fraction of the clones does not appear; measured against another copy, unresolved V genes explain less than half of the discrepancy, and the remainder lacks a known reason. V, J and clone size are taken as reported in that table, and D and trimming were inferred from the DNA itself. For this sample there are under 130,000 clones; 85% to 90% appear just once. The top ten hold 44% of the sample.

These data are taken from a study of T cell responses to AZD1222 COVID-19 vaccine (dated by TCRdb to the early 2020s). For the wider study: TCR sequencing covered roughly 230 trial participants: around 210 given two doses of AZD1222 and around 25 given two doses of MenACWY control vaccine. Enrollment into the trials was organized by age into subgroups of 18-55, 56-69 and 70-plus years, and those subgroups contained roughly 150, 30 and 60 TCR-sequenced participants, respectively.

Paper-wide results and their limitations: The 56-69-year group was small, and its depth increase did not reach significance, likely because of low power. Only five to seven AZD1222 recipients were SARS-CoV-2 seropositive at baseline, limiting conclusions about previously exposed vaccinees. CD4 TCRs associated with the vaccine covered the entire spike protein, and the dominant responses were in regions 160-218 and 743-854. Because no day 14 peak-response samples were available, repertoires were characterized only after the peak T cell response. After two AZD1222 doses, both the breadth and the depth of spike-specific TCRs were significantly higher than at day 0 and than in MenACWY recipients. Most participants were white British and females outnumbered males, and the authors suggested that clonal diversity may have been underestimated. Nearly half of unique spike-specific TCRs reportedly recognized epitopes outside regions mutated in the B.1.351 and B.1.1.7 variants.

This sequence was found in an adult who received the AZD1222 COVID-19 vaccine. The sequenced sample was peripheral blood, obtained 28 days after the second AZD1222 dose. The chain is assembled from TRBV27 and TRBJ2-7; there is no confident call for the D gene. The bases are TGTGCCAGCAGTTTGCAGACCGAAAACTCAGAGCAGTACTTC. Its protein reads: CASSLQTENSEQYF.